This paragraph covers one T cell receptor (beta chain) sequence. The source of the sample is a study of identifying expanded T cells in peripheral blood. Assay: immunoSEQ multiplex PCR; the TCRdb copy retains only in-frame clones and omits some. Of about 110,000 clones in the sample, 88% are singletons; the top ten hold more than 6.5%. CDR3 length equals 17 residues. CDR1 and CDR2 (germline): SEHNR, FQNEAQ (reference sequence). V was trimmed by 4 bases and J by 8 bases, leaving 24 bases between them. This receptor was identified in a person aged 18 to 70 in good health. The chain employs TRBV7-9 and TRBJ2-1, with D possibly called TRBD1 or TRBD2 (5 bases each). Sample: blood. CDR3 in DNA: TGTGCCAGCAGCTCACCGGACCGGGACCTGCCAGGCGATGAGCAGTTCTTC. This translates into CASSSPDRDLPGDEQFF.